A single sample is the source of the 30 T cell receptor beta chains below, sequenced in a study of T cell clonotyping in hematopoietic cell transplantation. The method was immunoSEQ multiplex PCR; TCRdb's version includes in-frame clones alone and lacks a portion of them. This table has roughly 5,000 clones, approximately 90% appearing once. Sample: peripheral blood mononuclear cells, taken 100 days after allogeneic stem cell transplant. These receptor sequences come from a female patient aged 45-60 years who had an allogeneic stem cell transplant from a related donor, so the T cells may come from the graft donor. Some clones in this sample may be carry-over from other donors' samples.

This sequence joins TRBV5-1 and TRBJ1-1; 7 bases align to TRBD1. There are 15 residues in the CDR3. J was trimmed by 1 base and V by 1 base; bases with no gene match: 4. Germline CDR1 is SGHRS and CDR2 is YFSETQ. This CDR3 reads CASSLSDRWNTEAFF. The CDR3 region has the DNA TGCGCCAGCAGCTTGTCGGACAGGTGGAACACTGAAGCTTTCTTT. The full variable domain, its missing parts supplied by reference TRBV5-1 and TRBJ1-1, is KAGVTQTPRYLIKTRGQQVTLSCSPISGHRSVSWYQQTPGQGLQFLFEYFSETQRNKGNFPGRFSGRQFSNSRSEMNVSTLELGDSALYLCASSLSDRWNTEAFFGQGTRLTVV.

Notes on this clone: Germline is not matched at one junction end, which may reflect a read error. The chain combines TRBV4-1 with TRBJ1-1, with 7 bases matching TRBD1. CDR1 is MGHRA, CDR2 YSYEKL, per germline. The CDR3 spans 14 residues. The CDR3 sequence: CASSRPGQTPRSLF. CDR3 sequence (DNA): TGCGCCAGCAGCCGCCCGGGACAGACTCCACGCTCGCTCTTT.

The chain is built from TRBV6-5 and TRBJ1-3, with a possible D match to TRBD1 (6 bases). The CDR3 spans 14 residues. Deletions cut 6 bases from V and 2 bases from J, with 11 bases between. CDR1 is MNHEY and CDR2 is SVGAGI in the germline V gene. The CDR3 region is CASSPTGAGNTIYF. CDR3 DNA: TGTGCCAGCAGCCCGACAGGAGCTGGAAACACCATATATTTT.

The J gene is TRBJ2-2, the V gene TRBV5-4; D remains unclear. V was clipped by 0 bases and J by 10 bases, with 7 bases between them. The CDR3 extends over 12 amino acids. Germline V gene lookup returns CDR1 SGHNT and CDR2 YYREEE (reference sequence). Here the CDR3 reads CASSLATSELFF. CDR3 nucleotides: TGTGCCAGCAGCTTGGCTACGTCGGAGCTGTTTTTT.

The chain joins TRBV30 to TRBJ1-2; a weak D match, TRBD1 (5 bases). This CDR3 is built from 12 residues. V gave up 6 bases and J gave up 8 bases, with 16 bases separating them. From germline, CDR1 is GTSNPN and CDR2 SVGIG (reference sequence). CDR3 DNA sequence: TGTGCCTGTTCCACCCTAGCAGGGGGCTACACCTTC. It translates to CACSTLAGGYTF.

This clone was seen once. The CDR3 nucleotides read TGTGCCAGCAGCTTATCCCAGGGCGATTCACCCCTCCACTTT. Protein: CASSLSQGDSPLHF. This sequence joins TRBV7-2 and TRBJ1-6; weak D call: TRBD1 (5 bases). This CDR3 region has 14 residues. Between the trimmed V and J ends, which lost 2 bases and 8 bases, there was a span of 10 bases. CDR1 SGHTA and CDR2 FQGNSA come from the germline V gene.

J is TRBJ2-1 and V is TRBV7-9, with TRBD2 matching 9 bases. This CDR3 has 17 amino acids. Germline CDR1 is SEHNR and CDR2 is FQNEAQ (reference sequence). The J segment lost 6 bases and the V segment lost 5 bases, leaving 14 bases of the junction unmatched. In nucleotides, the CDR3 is TGTGCCAGCAGCCCACACGGGGCGGGGGGGGATCGCAATGAGCAGTTCTTC. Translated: CASSPHGAGGDRNEQFF.

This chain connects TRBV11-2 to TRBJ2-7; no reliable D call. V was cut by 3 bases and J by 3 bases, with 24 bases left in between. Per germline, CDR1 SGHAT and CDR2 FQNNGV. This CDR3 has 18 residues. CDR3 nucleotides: TGTGCCAGCAGCTTCCTACTTGACCGATCACTATTTAGCTACGAGCAGTACTTC. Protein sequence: CASSFLLDRSLFSYEQYF.

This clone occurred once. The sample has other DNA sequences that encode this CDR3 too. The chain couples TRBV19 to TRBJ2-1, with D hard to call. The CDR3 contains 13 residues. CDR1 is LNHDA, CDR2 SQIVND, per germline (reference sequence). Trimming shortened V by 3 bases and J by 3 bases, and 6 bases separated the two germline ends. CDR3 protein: CASSIQLYNEQFF. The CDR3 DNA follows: TGTGCCAGTAGTATCCAACTCTACAATGAGCAGTTCTTC.

The CDR3 DNA is TGTGCCAGCAGCTTAGGCTCCCATTTGCCCCTCCACTTT. It is translated as CASSLGSHLPLHF. This chain joins TRBV11-2 and TRBJ1-6, with D hard to call. V lost 1 base, J lost 13 bases, and 11 bases lay in between. The germline V gene encodes CDR1 SGHAT and CDR2 FQNNGV. The CDR3 covers 13 residues.

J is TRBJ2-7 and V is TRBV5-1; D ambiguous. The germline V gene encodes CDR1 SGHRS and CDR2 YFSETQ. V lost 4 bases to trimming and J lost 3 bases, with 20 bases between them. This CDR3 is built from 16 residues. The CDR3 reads CASSIGAGLSLYEQYF. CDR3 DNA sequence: TGCGCCAGCAGCATCGGCGCAGGTCTTTCACTCTACGAGCAGTACTTC.

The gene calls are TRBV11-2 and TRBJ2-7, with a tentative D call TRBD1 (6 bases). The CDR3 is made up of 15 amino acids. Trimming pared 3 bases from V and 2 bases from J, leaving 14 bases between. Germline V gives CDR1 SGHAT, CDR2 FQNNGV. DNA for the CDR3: TGTGCCAGCAGCTTCCGGGACACGATAACCTACGAGCAGTACTTC. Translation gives CASSFRDTITYEQYF.

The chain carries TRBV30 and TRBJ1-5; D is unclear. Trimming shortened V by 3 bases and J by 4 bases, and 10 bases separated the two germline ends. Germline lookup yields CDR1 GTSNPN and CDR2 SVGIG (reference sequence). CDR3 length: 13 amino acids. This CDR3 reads CAWREGLNQPQHF. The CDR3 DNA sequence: TGTGCCTGGAGGGAAGGTCTTAATCAGCCCCAGCATTTT.

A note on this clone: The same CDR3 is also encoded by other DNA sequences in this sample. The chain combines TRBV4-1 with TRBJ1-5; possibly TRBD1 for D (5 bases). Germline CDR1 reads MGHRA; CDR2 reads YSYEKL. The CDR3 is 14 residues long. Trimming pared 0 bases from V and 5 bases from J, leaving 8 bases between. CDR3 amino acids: CASSQDREDQPQHF. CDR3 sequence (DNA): TGCGCCAGCAGCCAAGACAGGGAAGATCAGCCCCAGCATTTT.

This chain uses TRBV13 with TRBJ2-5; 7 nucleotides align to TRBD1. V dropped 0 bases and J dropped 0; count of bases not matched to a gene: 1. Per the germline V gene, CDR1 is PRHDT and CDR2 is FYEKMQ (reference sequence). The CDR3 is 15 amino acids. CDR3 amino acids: CASSLGQGYQETQYF. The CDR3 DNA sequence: TGTGCCAGCAGCTTAGGACAGGGGTACCAAGAGACCCAGTACTTC.

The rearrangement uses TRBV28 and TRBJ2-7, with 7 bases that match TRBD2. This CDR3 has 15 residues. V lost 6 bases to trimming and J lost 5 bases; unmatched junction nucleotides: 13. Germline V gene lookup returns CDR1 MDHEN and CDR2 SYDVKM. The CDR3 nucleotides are TGTGCCAGCAGGGCAGCGTGGGAGGGGAGGCACGAGCAGTACTTC. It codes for CASRAAWEGRHEQYF.

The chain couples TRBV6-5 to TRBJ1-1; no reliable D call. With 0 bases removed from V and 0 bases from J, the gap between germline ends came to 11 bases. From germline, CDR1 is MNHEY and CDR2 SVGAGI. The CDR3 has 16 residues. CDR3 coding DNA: TGTGCCAGCAGTTACTCGAGGTCCGGATTGAACACTGAAGCTTTCTTT. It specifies CASSYSRSGLNTEAFF.

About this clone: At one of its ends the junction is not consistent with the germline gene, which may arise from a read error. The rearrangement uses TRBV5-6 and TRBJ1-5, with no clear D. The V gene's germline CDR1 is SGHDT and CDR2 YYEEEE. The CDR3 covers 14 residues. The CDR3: CASSLGDSNQSQHF. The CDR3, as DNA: TGTGCCAGCAGCTTGGGGGATAGCAATCAGTCCCAGCATTTT.

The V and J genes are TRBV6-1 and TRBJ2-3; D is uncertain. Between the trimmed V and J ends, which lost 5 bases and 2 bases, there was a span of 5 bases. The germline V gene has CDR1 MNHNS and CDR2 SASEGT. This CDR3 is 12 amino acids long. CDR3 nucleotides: TGTGCCAGCAGTAAAATCACAGATACGCAGTATTTT. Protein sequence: CASSKITDTQYF.

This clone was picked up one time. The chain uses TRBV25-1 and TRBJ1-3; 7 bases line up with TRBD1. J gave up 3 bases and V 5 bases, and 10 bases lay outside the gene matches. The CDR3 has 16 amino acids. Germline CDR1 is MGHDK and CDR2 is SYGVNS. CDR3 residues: CASSTPSTGFGNTIYF. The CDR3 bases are TGTGCCAGCAGTACCCCCTCGACAGGGTTTGGAAACACCATATATTTT.

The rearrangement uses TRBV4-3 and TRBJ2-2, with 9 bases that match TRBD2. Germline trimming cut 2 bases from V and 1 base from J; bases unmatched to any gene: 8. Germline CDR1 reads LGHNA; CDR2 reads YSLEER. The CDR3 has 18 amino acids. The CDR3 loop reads CASSQNSGLAMNTGELFF. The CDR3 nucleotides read TGCGCCAGCAGCCAAAACTCGGGACTAGCAATGAACACCGGGGAGCTGTTTTTT.

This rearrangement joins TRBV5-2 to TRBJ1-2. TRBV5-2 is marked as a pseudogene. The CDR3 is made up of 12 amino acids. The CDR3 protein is CASSLRQRYPYF. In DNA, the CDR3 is TGTGCCAGCAGCCTCCGACAGCGGTACCCCTACTTC.

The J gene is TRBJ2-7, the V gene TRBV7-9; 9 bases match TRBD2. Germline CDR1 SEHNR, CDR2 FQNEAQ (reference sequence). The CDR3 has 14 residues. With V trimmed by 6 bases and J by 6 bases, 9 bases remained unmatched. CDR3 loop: CASSLTSGFGEQYF. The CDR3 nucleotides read TGTGCCAGCAGTTTGACTAGCGGATTTGGCGAGCAGTACTTC. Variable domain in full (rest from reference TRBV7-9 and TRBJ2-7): DTGVSQNPRHKITKRGQNVTFRCDPISEHNRLYWYRQTLGQGPEFLTYFQNEAQLEKSRLLSDRFSAERPKGSFSTLEIQRTEQGDSAMYLCASSLTSGFGEQYFGPGTRLTVT.

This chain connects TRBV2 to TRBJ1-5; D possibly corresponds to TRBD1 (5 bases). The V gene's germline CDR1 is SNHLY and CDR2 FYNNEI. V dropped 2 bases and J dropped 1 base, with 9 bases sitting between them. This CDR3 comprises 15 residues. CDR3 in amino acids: CASSEMPGSNQPQHF. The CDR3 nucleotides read TGTGCCAGCAGTGAAATGCCAGGGAGCAATCAGCCCCAGCATTTT.

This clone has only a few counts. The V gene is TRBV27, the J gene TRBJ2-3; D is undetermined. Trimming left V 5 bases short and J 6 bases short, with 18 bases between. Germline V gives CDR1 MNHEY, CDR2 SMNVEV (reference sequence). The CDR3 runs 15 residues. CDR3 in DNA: TGTGCCAGCAGTCCGCCGGGCCCTCCGTATGATACGCAGTATTTT. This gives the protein CASSPPGPPYDTQYF.

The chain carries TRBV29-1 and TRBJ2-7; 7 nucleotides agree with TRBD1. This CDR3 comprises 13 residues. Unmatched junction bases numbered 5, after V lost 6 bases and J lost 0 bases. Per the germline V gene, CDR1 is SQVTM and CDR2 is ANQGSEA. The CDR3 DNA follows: TGCAGCGTGCAGACAGGGAGCTCCTACGAGCAGTACTTC. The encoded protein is CSVQTGSSYEQYF.

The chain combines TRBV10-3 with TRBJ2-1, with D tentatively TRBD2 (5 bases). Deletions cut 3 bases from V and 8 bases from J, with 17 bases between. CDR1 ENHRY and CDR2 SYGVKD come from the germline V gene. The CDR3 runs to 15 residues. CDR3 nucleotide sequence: TGTGCCATCAGTGAAGAGGGCCGCGTGAAGGATGAGCAGTTCTTC. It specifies CAISEEGRVKDEQFF.

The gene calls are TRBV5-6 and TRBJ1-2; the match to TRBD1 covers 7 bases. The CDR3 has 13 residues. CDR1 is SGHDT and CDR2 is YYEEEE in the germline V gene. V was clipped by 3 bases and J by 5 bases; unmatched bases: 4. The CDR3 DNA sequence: TGTGCCAGCAGCTCAGGACAGGAATATGGCTACACCTTC. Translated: CASSSGQEYGYTF. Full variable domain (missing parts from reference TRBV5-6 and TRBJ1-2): DAGVTQSPTHLIKTRGQQVTLRCSPKSGHDTVSWYQQALGQGPQFIFQYYEEEERQRGNFPDRFSGHQFPNYSSELNVNALLLGDSALYLCASSSGQEYGYTFGSGTRLTVV.

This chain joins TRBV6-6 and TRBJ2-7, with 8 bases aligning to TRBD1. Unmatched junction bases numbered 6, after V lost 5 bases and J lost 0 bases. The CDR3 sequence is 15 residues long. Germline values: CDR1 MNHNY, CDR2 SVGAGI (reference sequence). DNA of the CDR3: TGTGCCAGCAGTACCTGGACAGGGCACTCCTACGAGCAGTACTTC. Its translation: CASSTWTGHSYEQYF.

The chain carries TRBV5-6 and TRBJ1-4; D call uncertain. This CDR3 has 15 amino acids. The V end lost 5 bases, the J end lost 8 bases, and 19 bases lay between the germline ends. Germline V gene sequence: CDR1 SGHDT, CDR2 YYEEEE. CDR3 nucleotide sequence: TGTGCCAGCAGAAGAACGGGTCCCGATCCCGAAAAACTGTTTTTT. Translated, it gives CASRRTGPDPEKLFF.